A selection of T cell receptor beta chains follows, all from one sample in a study of tumor and adjacent non-tumor tissue in lung cancer. TCRdb redid the calling of the multiplex PCR reads with MiXCR, one entry per CDR3 protein. This table has about 200,000 distinct CDR3 sequences, 71% appearing once. The sequencing sample was made of lung tumor tissue. These receptor sequences come from a man in his 60s with non-small cell lung cancer. The CDR3 runs from the conserved cysteine through the conserved F or W. D genes are given only for firm matches. For some rows the clone size is stated as once, few or many, or as a class when expanded; others skip it.

d_call j_call clone_size v_call cdr3_aa cdr3_nt
NA TRBJ1-1 many TRBV20-1 CSARLPNTEAFF TGCAGTGCTCGCCTACCGAACACTGAAGCTTTCTTT
NA TRBJ2-7 NA TRBV29-1 CSAEGWSYEQYF TGCAGCGCCGAAGGGTGGTCCTACGAGCAGTACTTC
NA TRBJ2-2 many TRBV4-3 CASSQDIAWGANTGELFF TGCGCCAGCAGCCAAGATATAGCGTGGGGGGCGAACACCGGGGAGCTGTTTTTT
NA TRBJ2-3 many TRBV4-2 CASSHNYGGADTQYF TGTGCCAGCAGCCACAACTATGGGGGCGCAGATACGCAGTATTTT
TRBD2 TRBJ2-5 NA TRBV11-3 CASSLVPGTSGILETQYF TGTGCCAGCAGCCTGGTTCCGGGGACTAGCGGGATTCTTGAGACCCAGTACTTC
NA TRBJ2-6 NA TRBV11-2 CANSPISGANVLTF TGTGCTAACAGCCCTATCTCTGGGGCCAACGTCCTGACCTTC
NA TRBJ2-4 NA TRBV4-2 CASSQDQGCKNIQYF TGTGCCAGCAGCCAAGATCAGGGCTGCAAAAACATTCAGTACTTC
TRBD1 TRBJ1-2 once TRBV20-1 CSVRRGDRLRNYGYTF TGCAGTGTTAGACGGGGGGACAGGCTCCGGAACTATGGTTACACCTTC
NA TRBJ1-2 NA TRBV4-3 CASSARDRDWYGCTF NA
NA TRBJ1-5 NA TRBV20-1 CSARDHRGNQPQHF TGCAGTGCTAGAGATCATAGGGGAAATCAGCCCCAGCATTTT
NA TRBJ2-7 once TRBV4-2 CASSHQPTRYYEQYF TGTGCCAGCAGCCACCAACCTACTCGCTACTACGAGCAGTACTTC
NA TRBJ2-7 NA TRBV12-3/TRBV12-4 CASSLVGYGQYF TGTGCCAGCAGTTTAGTTGGGTACGGGCAGTACTTC
NA TRBJ2-7 NA TRBV11-2 CASNSTPGLAYEQYF TGTGCCAGCAACTCGACCCCCGGGCTTGCCTACGAGCAGTACTTC
NA TRBJ1-1 NA TRBV29-1 CSVCPQENTEAFF TGCAGCGTTTGTCCACAGGAGAACACTGAAGCTTTCTTT
NA TRBJ2-1 NA TRBV7-8 CASSLNYNEQFF TGTGCCAGCAGCTTAAACTACAATGAGCAGTTCTTC
NA TRBJ2-4 NA TRBV4-1 CVSSQVPLGGIQYF TGCGTCAGCAGCCAAGTCCCTTTGGGGGGCATTCAGTACTTC
NA TRBJ2-1 NA TRBV4-3 CASSEASQGNNEQFF TGCGCCAGCAGCGAAGCCAGTCAAGGGAACAATGAGCAGTTCTTC